This T cell receptor beta chain was sequenced during a study of T cells after posttransplantation cyclophosphamide. Of note for this clone: As yet, its antigen is unknown.

CDR3 length: 14 residues. Trimming pared 8 bases from V and 6 bases from J, leaving 20 bases between. The V gene's germline CDR1 is SGHAT and CDR2 FQNNGV. Cells defined as naive were viable CD3+CD4+ or CD3+CD8+ and CCR7+CD45RA+CD45RO-CD95-CD27+CD28+. Only in-frame clones appear in the TCRdb table, and some are missing; sequencing was by immunoSEQ multiplex PCR. The sample records about 31,000 clones, around nine tenths being singletons. General study points: Later post-transplant blood repertoires were often dominated by donor CD8+ memory clones. Skin or GI-infiltrating T cells shared few TRB sequences with blood.

J is TRBJ2-7 and V is TRBV11-2; D is possibly TRBD1 (6 bases). The material sequenced was naive CD4+ T cells sorted from PBMCs. The TCR sequence derives from an older woman in good health, CMV-negative, and a related stem cell transplant donor. The chain's CDR3 is CASQQGAVPGEQYF. DNA for the CDR3: TGTGCCAGCCAACAGGGTGCGGTCCCGGGCGAGCAGTACTTC.